This T cell receptor beta chain was recovered during a study of blood T cell repertoires in COVID-19. Overall study context: Acute and convalescent COVID-19 specimens originated in the United States, Italy and Spain.

There are 18 residues in the CDR3. Germline V gene sequence: CDR1 SGHAT, CDR2 FQNNGV. V gave up 7 bases and J gave up 2 bases, with 26 bases separating them. TCRdb's copy holds only in-frame clones and misses some; the assay was immunoSEQ multiplex PCR. The repertoire includes under 300,000 clones, roughly 91% of them detected once, and over 0.65% sits in the top ten. This receptor was obtained from a man under 40 with COVID-19, enrolled during active disease. The chain recombines TRBV11-2 with TRBJ2-5; a weak D match, TRBD2 (7 bases). Source material: peripheral blood. Written as DNA, the CDR3 is TGTGCCAGCACCGAGGGTCTAGTGGGGGGGGCCACGCAAGAGACCCAGTACTTC. Its translation: CASTEGLVGGATQETQYF.